The TCR beta chain under discussion was sequenced for a study of T cells in Graves' hyperthyroidism and ophthalmopathy. The wider study: At initial diagnosis, before any treatment had begun, peripheral blood was obtained. General observations from the study: The blood repertoire included most of the expanded thyroid clonotypes above 0.001. Ophthalmopathy and stable hyperthyroidism were separated by a 13 V-J model.

About this clonotype: Its antigen remains unknown.

TCR beta CDR3 regions were amplified from RNA transcripts. A set of HTBI primers served as the primers for a first-round RT-PCR of the TCR CDR3. MiXCR, run by TCRdb on the multiplex PCR reads, gives a single entry per CDR3 protein. In the table there are roughly 380,000 distinct CDR3 sequences, about a fifth of which are singletons. Trimming at V came to 5 bases and at J to 1 base, leaving 3 bases not matched to a gene. Germline CDR1 is LNHDA and CDR2 is SQIVND (reference sequence). The CDR3 covers 15 residues. The source of this sequence is a woman between 18 and 29 years old with Graves' hyperthyroidism. Material for sequencing was blood. This chain joins TRBV19 and TRBJ1-5, with 9 nucleotides matching TRBD1. The CDR3 protein is CASSWTGVSNQPQHF. The CDR3 DNA reads as TGTGCCAGTAGTTGGACAGGGGTCAGCAATCAGCCCCAGCATTTT.